The rows below give T cell receptor beta chains drawn from one sample of a study of type 1 regulatory T cells. TCRdb used MiXCR to reprocess the reads, holding one entry per CDR3 protein. The table has some 60,000 distinct CDR3 sequences, 62% seen once. The antigens for these receptors are not known. The sequenced sample consisted of cultured non-Tr1 T cells, either the whole culture or a sorted T cell fraction (not recorded which). These TCRs come from a human donor in good health. Each CDR3 is given with its conserved first and last residue. A D gene is named only where the DNA matches it firmly. Clone size is stated in some rows and not others, as once, few, many or a class when expanded.

v_call: TRBV20-1; j_call: TRBJ2-1; clone_size: NA; d_call: TRBD2; cdr3_aa: CSASSRDYKFDEQFF; cdr3_nt: TGCAGTGCTTCGAGCCGGGACTATAAATTCGATGAGCAGTTCTTC
v_call: TRBV21-1; j_call: TRBJ2-2; clone_size: NA; d_call: NA; cdr3_aa: CASSRGGRYPGELFF; cdr3_nt: TGTGCCAGCAGCAGGGGCGGGAGGTACCCCGGGGAGCTGTTTTTT
v_call: TRBV9; j_call: TRBJ2-7; clone_size: NA; d_call: NA; cdr3_aa: CASSVAGGETYEQYF; cdr3_nt: TGTGCCAGCAGCGTAGCGGGCGGCGAGACCTACGAGCAGTACTTC
v_call: TRBV7-4; j_call: TRBJ2-7; clone_size: once; d_call: NA; cdr3_aa: CASSLSSEYF; cdr3_nt: TGTGCCAGCAGCTTATCTTCTGAGTACTTC
v_call: TRBV9; j_call: TRBJ2-3; clone_size: NA; d_call: TRBD2; cdr3_aa: CASGLAGVDTQYF; cdr3_nt: TGTGCCAGTGGACTAGCGGGAGTGGATACGCAGTATTTT
v_call: TRBV20-1; j_call: TRBJ1-1; clone_size: medium-sized; d_call: NA; cdr3_aa: CSARSTNTEAFF; cdr3_nt: TGCAGTGCTAGATCGACGAACACTGAAGCTTTCTTT
v_call: TRBV12-3/TRBV12-4; j_call: TRBJ2-1; clone_size: NA; d_call: NA; cdr3_aa: CASSINEQFF; cdr3_nt: TGTGCCAGCAGTATAAATGAGCAGTTCTTC
v_call: TRBV11-2; j_call: TRBJ2-5; clone_size: NA; d_call: TRBD2; cdr3_aa: CASSSGLAREETQYF; cdr3_nt: TGTGCCAGCAGCTCGGGACTAGCGCGAGAAGAGACCCAGTACTTC
v_call: TRBV20-1; j_call: TRBJ1-6; clone_size: medium-sized; d_call: NA; cdr3_aa: CSARGQYNSPLHF; cdr3_nt: TGCAGTGCTCGAGGACAGTATAATTCACCCCTCCACTTT
v_call: TRBV7-9; j_call: TRBJ2-3; clone_size: NA; d_call: NA; cdr3_aa: CASSIETDTQYF; cdr3_nt: TGTGCCAGCAGCATCGAAACAGATACGCAGTATTTT